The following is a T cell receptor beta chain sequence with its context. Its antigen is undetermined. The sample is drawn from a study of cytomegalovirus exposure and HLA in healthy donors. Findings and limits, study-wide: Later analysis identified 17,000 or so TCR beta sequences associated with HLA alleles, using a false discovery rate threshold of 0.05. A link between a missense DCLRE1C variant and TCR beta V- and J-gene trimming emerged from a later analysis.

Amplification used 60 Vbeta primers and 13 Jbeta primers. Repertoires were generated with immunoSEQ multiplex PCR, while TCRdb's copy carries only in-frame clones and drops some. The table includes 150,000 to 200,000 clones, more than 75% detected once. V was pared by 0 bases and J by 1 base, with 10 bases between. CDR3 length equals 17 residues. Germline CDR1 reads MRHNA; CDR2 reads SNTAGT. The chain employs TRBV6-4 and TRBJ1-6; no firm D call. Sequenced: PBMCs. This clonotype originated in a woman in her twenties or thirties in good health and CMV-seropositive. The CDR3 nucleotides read TGTGCCAGCAGTGACTCGGGTTCGGGGTCCTATAATTCACCCCTCCACTTT. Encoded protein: CASSDSGSGSYNSPLHF.